This is a list of T cell receptor beta chains from one sample in a study of blood T cell repertoires in COVID-19. Data came from immunoSEQ multiplex PCR; TCRdb stores just in-frame clones and leaves some out. The table has about 52,000 clones, 90% seen once. The sequencing input was peripheral blood. The source is a human donor in a cohort sampled during active COVID-19. Each CDR3 is given with its conserved first and last residue. Each record gives: D gene, clone size, V gene, J gene, CDR3 DNA, CDR3 protein. D genes are given only for firm matches. Only part of the rows carry a size: once, few, many, or a class if the clone is expanded.

D: NA; size: once; V: TRBV7-9; J: TRBJ1-2; DNA: TGTGCCAGCAGCTTAATCGGTCCTAACTATGGCTACACCTTC; CDR3: CASSLIGPNYGYTF
D: TRBD2; size: NA; V: TRBV4-2; J: TRBJ2-5; DNA: TGTGCCAGCAGCCGACAGGGAAGTGGTCCTAGCGGGACCCAAGAGACCCAGTACTTC; CDR3: CASSRQGSGPSGTQETQYF
D: NA; size: once; V: TRBV14; J: TRBJ2-3; DNA: TGTGCCAGCAGCCTGAGTATCTCTAGCACAGATACGCAGTATTTT; CDR3: CASSLSISSTDTQYF
D: NA; size: NA; V: TRBV5-1; J: TRBJ1-2; DNA: TGCGCCAGCAGCTGGGGGACTCCTACCTCCAGAGGCTACACCTTC; CDR3: CASSWGTPTSRGYTF
D: TRBD1; size: NA; V: TRBV5-1; J: TRBJ1-1; DNA: TGCGCCAGCACCCGAGGGGACAGAATGACTGAAGCTTTCTTT; CDR3: CASTRGDRMTEAFF
D: NA; size: NA; V: TRBV6-6; J: TRBJ2-6; DNA: TGTGCCAGCAGTGACGGACAGTCTGGGGCCAACGTCCTGACTTTC; CDR3: CASSDGQSGANVLTF
D: NA; size: few; V: TRBV6-1; J: TRBJ1-5; DNA: TGTGCCAGCAGTGAAGCTCAGGGTTGGGAACAGCCCCAGCATTTT; CDR3: CASSEAQGWEQPQHF
D: TRBD2; size: NA; V: TRBV7-8; J: TRBJ2-5; DNA: TGTGCCAGCAGCTTAGTGCGGGGACTAGCGGGAGACGAGACCCAGTACTTC; CDR3: CASSLVRGLAGDETQYF
D: NA; size: NA; V: TRBV29-1; J: TRBJ2-1; DNA: TGCAGCGCGGGGGGACAGGAGCAGTTCTTC; CDR3: CSAGGQEQFF
D: TRBD2; size: once; V: TRBV18; J: TRBJ2-7; DNA: TGTGCCAGCACCCTAGCGGGAGCCTACGAGCAGTACTTC; CDR3: CASTLAGAYEQYF
D: NA; size: NA; V: TRBV11-1; J: TRBJ1-1; DNA: TGTGCCAGCAGCGTATCAGGGAGGGACACTGAAGCTTTCTTT; CDR3: CASSVSGRDTEAFF
D: NA; size: NA; V: TRBV5-4; J: TRBJ1-4; DNA: TGTGCCAGCAGCAGAGTAGGACACCGGGAAAAACTGTTTTTT; CDR3: CASSRVGHREKLFF
D: NA; size: NA; V: TRBV28; J: TRBJ1-3; DNA: TGTGCCAGCAGCCACGGAGAATTCTCTGGAAACACCATATATTTT; CDR3: CASSHGEFSGNTIYF
D: TRBD2; size: NA; V: TRBV7-9; J: TRBJ2-5; DNA: TGTGCCAGCAGCTTCATTAGCGGGAGAGGTGGAGAGACCCAGTACTTC; CDR3: CASSFISGRGGETQYF
D: TRBD1; size: NA; V: TRBV5-1; J: TRBJ1-2; DNA: TGCGCCAGCAGCTTGACAGGGGGCGCTTCATATGGCTACACCTTC; CDR3: CASSLTGGASYGYTF
D: TRBD1; size: few; V: TRBV14; J: TRBJ1-2; DNA: TGTGCCAGCAGCCAAGCCGGGACAGGGATATATGGCTACACCTTC; CDR3: CASSQAGTGIYGYTF
D: NA; size: NA; V: TRBV7-3; J: TRBJ2-5; DNA: TGTGCCAGCAGCTCGAGTACGAAAGAGACCCAGTACTTC; CDR3: CASSSSTKETQYF
D: TRBD1; size: once; V: TRBV7-7; J: TRBJ2-3; DNA: TGTGCTAGCAGCTCCGGACAGGGTTTGGCAGATACGCAGTATTTT; CDR3: CASSSGQGLADTQYF
D: NA; size: NA; V: TRBV30; J: TRBJ1-2; DNA: TGTGCCTACGGACCCGGGGGTGGATATGGCTACACCTTC; CDR3: CAYGPGGGYGYTF
D: NA; size: once; V: TRBV10-2; J: TRBJ2-1; DNA: TGCGCCAGCGAAGATTCTAAGGGGTACAATGAGCAGTTCTTC; CDR3: CASEDSKGYNEQFF
D: NA; size: NA; V: TRBV12-3/TRBV12-4; J: TRBJ2-7; DNA: TGTGCCAGCAGTTTTTATACGGCCTACGAGCAGTACTTC; CDR3: CASSFYTAYEQYF
D: TRBD1; size: once; V: TRBV24-1; J: TRBJ2-2; DNA: TGTGCCACCAGTGGCATTGACAGGGGGACGAACACCGGGGAGCTGTTTTTT; CDR3: CATSGIDRGTNTGELFF
D: TRBD2; size: NA; V: TRBV9; J: TRBJ2-3; DNA: TGTGCCAGCAGCCCCAGGTGGGGACTAGCGGGCACAGATACGCAGTATTTT; CDR3: CASSPRWGLAGTDTQYF
D: TRBD2; size: NA; V: TRBV9; J: TRBJ2-1; DNA: TGTGCCAGCAGCGTAGTAGTCTCCGGCGGGAGTTATGAGCAGTTCTTC; CDR3: CASSVVVSGGSYEQFF